A single sample gave rise to the 25 T cell receptor beta chains below, sequenced in a study of patients and donors after allogeneic stem cell transplantation (TCRdb year 2020). Library prep was done by RT-PCR. The listed sequencing device is NextSeq 550. Using fastp at Q25 and MiXCR, TCRdb reprocessed the public reads and kept productive beta chains. Rows merge per CDR3 protein into single entries with the most common DNA and genes. Recorded for this sample are about 160,000 distinct CDR3 sequences; about 24% of them occurred a single time. The top ten hold around 26% of the sample. The sequenced material came from blood, either unsorted or a sorted T cell fraction (not recorded which). The source is a human donor who was either an allogeneic HSCT recipient or a stem cell or donor lymphocyte infusion donor (not recorded which). It is not recorded whose cells these are; they may come from a transplant donor.

In this sample, this clonotype turned up a few times. This chain uses TRBV9 with TRBJ2-1; 11 bases are a match to TRBD1. The CDR3 runs to 17 residues. Germline V gene sequence: CDR1 SGDLS, CDR2 YYNGEE. V lost 0 bases and J lost 8; bases outside the gene matches: 10. CDR3: CASSVEAGTGGIYEQFF. DNA for the CDR3: TGTGCCAGCAGCGTAGAAGCCGGGACAGGGGGAATTTATGAGCAGTTCTTC.

At least ten counts were recorded for this clonotype. The gene calls are TRBV12-3 or TRBV12-4 and TRBJ1-2; no definite D call. The CDR3 totals 14 residues. V dropped 4 bases and J dropped 2 bases, with 11 bases sitting between them. The CDR3 here is CASSSTGPNYGYTF. CDR3 DNA sequence: TGTGCCAGCAGTTCCACGGGCCCGAACTATGGCTACACCTTC.

The V and J genes are TRBV5-1 and TRBJ2-7, with 8 nucleotides matching TRBD1. CDR3 size: 14 residues. With V trimmed by 5 bases and J by 2 bases, 6 bases remained unmatched. Germline V CDR1 and CDR2: SGHRS, YFSETQ. CDR3 amino acids: CASRGPGGPYEQYF. Here the CDR3 DNA reads TGCGCCAGCAGAGGTCCAGGGGGCCCCTACGAGCAGTACTTC.

This clonotype was counted a few times. The rearrangement links TRBV5-1 to TRBJ2-5; D is uncertain. With 0 bases removed from V and 4 bases from J, the gap between germline ends came to 7 bases. CDR1 is SGHRS, CDR2 YFSETQ, per germline. This CDR3 spans 13 amino acids. CDR3 DNA sequence: TGCGCCAGCAGCTTGGAAGCCCCAGAGACCCAGTACTTC. Amino acids: CASSLEAPETQYF.

The V call is TRBV19, the J call TRBJ1-6; D uncertain. The V and J ends lost 11 bases and 10 bases respectively, with 12 bases between them. Germline assignment: CDR1 LNHDA and CDR2 SQIVND (reference sequence). The CDR3 is made up of 11 amino acids. The CDR3 region has the DNA TGTGCCGGAGGGAATGGATCACCCCTCCACTTT. Its protein product is CAGGNGSPLHF.

The V gene is TRBV30, the J gene TRBJ1-1; D is possibly TRBD1 (6 bases). CDR3 size: 14 residues. Trimming left V 8 bases short and J 1 base short, with 17 bases between. CDR1 and CDR2 from the germline V gene are GTSNPN and SVGIG (reference sequence). The CDR3 DNA sequence: TGTGCCGCACCGGACAGCCGGGAGAACACTGAAGCTTTCTTT. Translation: CAAPDSRENTEAFF.

The V call is TRBV20-1, the J call TRBJ1-4, with a weak D call TRBD1 (5 bases). CDR1 and CDR2 from the germline V gene are DFQATT and SNEGSKA (reference sequence). The CDR3 is made up of 14 amino acids. The germline V and J ends were trimmed by 2 bases and 5 bases, with 12 bases remaining between them. The CDR3 sequence: CSARSGGGNEKLFF. The CDR3 DNA follows: TGCAGTGCTAGAAGTGGCGGGGGAAATGAAAAACTGTTTTTT.

Here the CDR3 reads CASSLAPDRQETQYF. Here the CDR3 DNA reads TGTGCCAGCAGCTTAGCCCCGGACAGACAAGAGACCCAGTACTTC. The rearrangement links TRBV11-1 to TRBJ2-5, with a possible D match to TRBD1 (6 bases). This CDR3 spans 15 amino acids. The ends were cut back, 0 bases at V and 2 bases at J, with 10 bases in the middle. CDR1 SGHAT and CDR2 FQDESV come from the germline V gene (reference sequence).

V usage is TRBV2 and J usage is TRBJ1-5; TRBD1 aligns across 8 bases. The CDR3 extends over 19 amino acids. V lost 5 bases to trimming and J lost 1 base; unmatched junction nucleotides: 16. Germline CDR1 is SNHLY and CDR2 is FYNNEI. CDR3 bases: TGTGCCAGCAGTCCTAATCGGACAGGGTTATTCTTAAGCAATCAGCCCCAGCATTTT. This codes for CASSPNRTGLFLSNQPQHF.

The chain links TRBV12-3 or TRBV12-4 to TRBJ2-1; the D gene is possibly TRBD2 (5 bases). V was trimmed by 2 bases and J by 6 bases, leaving 11 bases between them. The CDR3 totals 14 residues. CDR3 sequence (DNA): TGTGCCAGCAGTTTAACAAGCGGAGGCAATGAGCAGTTCTTC. This gives the protein CASSLTSGGNEQFF.

This clonotype was found once. V gene TRBV7-2 combines with J gene TRBJ2-1; D not resolved. There are 13 residues in the CDR3. The germline gives CDR1 SGHTA, CDR2 FQGNSA. Trimming left V 2 bases short and J 7 bases short, with 9 bases between. The CDR3 coding sequence is TGTGCCAGCAGCTTACCGGGTTTTAATGAGCAGTTCTTC. It encodes CASSLPGFNEQFF.

This clonotype was picked up a small number of times. The chain carries TRBV12-3 or TRBV12-4 and TRBJ1-4; D gene uncertain. This CDR3 comprises 15 residues. V gave up 6 bases and J gave up 0 bases, with 11 bases separating them. The CDR3 reads CASSRRRATNEKLFF. The CDR3 coding sequence is TGTGCCAGCAGCCGAAGACGGGCAACTAATGAAAAACTGTTTTTT.

The chain uses TRBV5-1 and TRBJ1-2; TRBD1 matches 8 bases. V lost 4 bases and J lost 6; bases outside the gene matches: 2. Germline V CDR1 and CDR2: SGHRS, YFSETQ. This CDR3 region has 12 residues. For the CDR3, the DNA is TGCGCCAGCAGCCAGGGGGCCCATGGCTACACCTTC. Translating it yields CASSQGAHGYTF.

The rearrangement links TRBV20-1 to TRBJ2-1; possibly TRBD1 or TRBD2 for D (6 bases each). There are 12 residues in the CDR3. V lost 2 bases and J 8 bases, leaving 10 bases between the germline ends. The germline CDR1 and CDR2 sequences are DFQATT and SNEGSKA (reference sequence). The CDR3 loop reads CSARTGGHEQFF. Written as DNA, the CDR3 is TGCAGTGCTAGAACTGGGGGGCATGAGCAGTTCTTC.

This clonotype has a handful of counts. The V and J genes are TRBV5-1 and TRBJ1-1; no definite D call. The V gene's germline CDR1 is SGHRS and CDR2 YFSETQ. V was trimmed by 4 bases and J by 0 bases, leaving 16 bases between them. There are 16 residues in the CDR3. CDR3 sequence: CASSVMGIDMNTEAFF. The CDR3 DNA sequence: TGCGCCAGCAGCGTGATGGGTATCGATATGAACACTGAAGCTTTCTTT.

The chain couples TRBV7-2 to TRBJ1-6; 9 nucleotides agree with TRBD1. In germline, CDR1 is SGHTA, CDR2 FQGNSA. J was trimmed by 5 bases and V by 6 bases; bases with no gene match: 5. The CDR3 extends over 15 amino acids. CDR3 DNA: TGTGCCAGCAGATGGACAGGGGCGGATAATTCACCCCTCCACTTT. Protein: CASRWTGADNSPLHF.

The V and J genes are TRBV14 and TRBJ1-1; TRBD1 matches 7 bases. The CDR3 length is 15 residues. After removal of 1 base from V and 5 bases from J, the junction contained 7 bases not matched to a gene. Germline CDR1 is SGHDN and CDR2 is FVKESK. CDR3 amino acids: CASSQAGTVTTEAFF. CDR3 DNA: TGTGCCAGCAGCCAAGCCGGGACAGTCACGACTGAAGCTTTCTTT.

The table lists this clonotype with a few counts. The gene calls are TRBV4-1 and TRBJ1-6; 7 bases align to TRBD1. The ends lost 1 base at V and 7 bases at J; junction bases unmatched: 7. Looked up from germline, CDR1 is MGHRA and CDR2 is YSYEKL. This CDR3 is built from 16 residues. The CDR3 region is CASSQVTGVFNSPLHF. CDR3 nucleotide sequence: TGCGCCAGCAGCCAAGTCACAGGGGTTTTCAATTCACCCCTCCACTTT.

The chain carries TRBV7-9 and TRBJ2-3; D gene unclear. In germline, CDR1 is SEHNR, CDR2 FQNEAQ (reference sequence). V gave up 2 bases and J gave up 2 bases, with 8 bases separating them. This CDR3 is built from 14 residues. CDR3 region: CASSLSPVTDTQYF. In nucleotides, the CDR3 is TGTGCCAGCAGCTTATCGCCGGTCACAGATACGCAGTATTTT.

The chain uses TRBV20-1 and TRBJ2-3; D is ambiguous. The germline V and J ends were trimmed by 5 bases and 2 bases, with 14 bases remaining between them. The germline CDR1 and CDR2 sequences are DFQATT and SNEGSKA (reference sequence). CDR3 length equals 14 residues. In nucleotides, the CDR3 is TGCAGTGCTTTATGGGATCTCCCCACAGATACGCAGTATTTT. It translates to CSALWDLPTDTQYF.

This clonotype was detected a few times. The chain couples TRBV20-1 to TRBJ2-7, with 9 bases lining up with TRBD2. The CDR3 is 15 residues long. The V gene end was trimmed by 6 bases and the J gene end by 7 bases; junction bases not matched to a gene: 16. CDR1 is DFQATT, CDR2 SNEGSKA, per germline (reference sequence). CDR3 nucleotides: TGCAGTGCCATTAGCGAGCGGGAGGCCCCCCGGGAGCAGTACTTC. This translates into CSAISEREAPREQYF.

The chain combines TRBV20-1 with TRBJ1-1; D gene ambiguous. Germline CDR1 is DFQATT and CDR2 is SNEGSKA (reference sequence). The CDR3 loop spans 16 amino acids. Trimming took off 6 bases at V and 0 bases at J, with 20 bases between the two ends. The CDR3 nucleotides read TGCAGTGCCCGAAGGCAGGAGTCAAGCATGAACACTGAAGCTTTCTTT. It encodes CSARRQESSMNTEAFF.

This sequence joins TRBV19 and TRBJ2-7; 7 bases are shared with TRBD1. After removal of 7 bases from V and 2 bases from J, the junction contained 8 bases not matched to a gene. Germline V gene sequence: CDR1 LNHDA, CDR2 SQIVND (reference sequence). The CDR3 consists of 14 residues. The CDR3 region has the DNA TGTGCCAGTACCTCGGACAGGTTCCCCTACGAGCAGTACTTC. Protein: CASTSDRFPYEQYF.

This clonotype has only a few counts. The chain joins TRBV5-1 to TRBJ1-4; 8 bases are a match to TRBD1. CDR1 SGHRS and CDR2 YFSETQ come from the germline V gene. V gave up 0 bases and J gave up 8 bases; unmatched junction bases: 3. The CDR3 is made up of 14 amino acids. For the CDR3, the DNA is TGCGCCAGCAGCTTGGGACAGGGGCCCGAAAAACTGTTTTTT. This gives the protein CASSLGQGPEKLFF. The variable domain in full, with the rest retrieved from reference TRBV5-1 and TRBJ1-4, is KAGVTQTPRYLIKTRGQQVTLSCSPISGHRSVSWYQQTPGQGLQFLFEYFSETQRNKGNFPGRFSGRQFSNSRSEMNVSTLELGDSALYLCASSLGQGPEKLFFGSGTQLSVL.

There are a few counts of this clonotype. The chain carries TRBV5-1 and TRBJ2-1; D gene uncertain. CDR3 length: 14 residues. The germline V gene encodes CDR1 SGHRS and CDR2 YFSETQ. Trimming removed 1 base at V and 1 base at J, with 6 bases between. In DNA form, the CDR3 reads TGCGCCAGCAGCTTGAGCGAGTCCTACAATGAGCAGTTCTTC. This gives the protein CASSLSESYNEQFF.